The rows below give T cell receptor beta chains drawn from one sample of a study of early T cells in non-severe SARS-CoV-2 infection. TCRdb re-called the 5' RACE reads with MiXCR, one entry per CDR3 protein. The sample shows about 110,000 distinct CDR3 sequences, about 12% of them seen only once. This specimen was whole blood, taken at baseline. The receptors were gathered from an adult who was a healthcare worker with PCR-confirmed SARS-CoV-2 infection or an uninfected control (not recorded which). Each CDR3 is given with its conserved first and last residue. D genes are given only for firm matches. Rows may omit the clone size; those that give it use once, few, many or a size class.

length,J,V,D,size,DNA,CDR3
15,TRBJ2-5,TRBV5-4,.,many,TGTGCCAGCAGCTTGGGGGCCTCCGCTGGGGAGACCCAGTACTTC,CASSLGASAGETQYF
15,TRBJ2-3,TRBV7-9,.,few,TGTGCCAGCAGCGCCCGACTGGGGGCCACAGATACGCAGTATTTT,CASSARLGATDTQYF
19,TRBJ2-3,TRBV7-6,TRBD2,few,TGTGCCAGCAGCTTATGGCCCTCGGGACTAGCGGCAAGCACAGATACGCAGTATTTT,CASSLWPSGLAASTDTQYF
14,TRBJ2-6,TRBV2,.,.,TGTGCCAGCAGCGAAAGCTCTGGGGCCAACGTCCTGACTTTC,CASSESSGANVLTF
13,TRBJ2-7,TRBV6-1,.,few,TGTGCCAGCAGTGACCATGGGAGAGCCGAGCAGTACTTC,CASSDHGRAEQYF
15,TRBJ1-6,TRBV6-5,.,.,TGTGCCAGCAGGACCCGACTGGGATATAATTCACCCCTCCACTTT,CASRTRLGYNSPLHF
11,TRBJ1-4,TRBV30,.,many,TGTGCCTGGAGCGGAAATGAAAAACTGTTTTTT,CAWSGNEKLFF
17,TRBJ2-7,TRBV7-9,TRBD1,.,TGTGCCAGCAGCCCTCGGCCGGGACAGGGGAGCTCCTACGAGCAGTACTTC,CASSPRPGQGSSYEQYF
14,TRBJ2-5,TRBV27,.,.,TGTGCCAGCGGTCCCAGCAGGGCCTTAGAGACCCAGTACTTC,CASGPSRALETQYF
13,TRBJ1-4,TRBV29-1,.,few,TGCAGCGCCGGGGAGACAGCCTTTGGAAAACTGTTTTTT,CSAGETAFGKLFF
13,TRBJ2-5,TRBV7-9,.,.,TGTGCCAGCAGCTCTAGCGCCCCGGAGACCCAGTACTTC,CASSSSAPETQYF
14,TRBJ2-5,TRBV11-2,.,.,TGTGCCAGCAGTTCGCGGAGATCCCAAGAGACCCAGTACTTC,CASSSRRSQETQYF
13,TRBJ2-5,TRBV5-1,.,.,TGCGCCAGCAGCTTGTCAGGTGGAGAGACCCAGTACTTC,CASSLSGGETQYF
15,TRBJ1-5,TRBV5-1,.,many,TGCGCCAGCAGCTTGGGGGGAATTGGCAATCAGCCCCAGCATTTT,CASSLGGIGNQPQHF
14,TRBJ1-4,TRBV28,TRBD1,.,TGTGCCAGCAGTTTACAGGGGGGGCGTGAAAAACTGTTTTTT,CASSLQGGREKLFF
16,TRBJ2-3,TRBV2,TRBD2,few,TGTGCCAGCAGTGATGGACTAGCGGGGGCCCAAGATACGCAGTATTTT,CASSDGLAGAQDTQYF
15,TRBJ1-2,TRBV7-2,TRBD1,few,TGTGCCAGCAGCTTACGGAGGGGGCGAGGCTATGGCTACACCTTC,CASSLRRGRGYGYTF
13,TRBJ2-1,TRBV3-1,TRBD2,many,TGTGCCAGCAGCTACGCGGGGGGAGGCGAGCAGTTCTTC,CASSYAGGGEQFF
17,TRBJ2-1,TRBV10-1,.,many,TGCGCCAGCAGTGAGTCCAGGCAAGCGACCTCCTACAATGAGCAGTTCTTC,CASSESRQATSYNEQFF
15,TRBJ2-1,TRBV2,.,large,TGTGCCAGCGTGCTAGGAACTCTTTCCTACAATGAGCAGTTCTTC,CASVLGTLSYNEQFF
14,TRBJ2-7,TRBV7-9,.,.,TGTGCCAGCAGCCCCGGAGGGCCAACCTACGAGCAGTACTTC,CASSPGGPTYEQYF
13,TRBJ1-1,TRBV10-3,.,few,TGTGCCATCAGTGGACAGGCGAACACTGAAGCTTTCTTT,CAISGQANTEAFF
14,TRBJ2-1,TRBV28,TRBD1,.,TGTGCCAGCATGGCGGACAGGGGCTACAATGAGCAGTTCTTC,CASMADRGYNEQFF
12,TRBJ1-1,TRBV28,.,many,TGTGCCAGCAGTCTACCGAACACTGAAGCTTTCTTT,CASSLPNTEAFF
18,TRBJ2-1,TRBV3-1,TRBD1,few,TGTGCCAGCAGCCAGATGGGAAAGACAGGGCGAGGGTACAATGAGCAGTTCTTC,CASSQMGKTGRGYNEQFF
17,TRBJ1-3,TRBV4-1,.,few,TGCGCCAGCAGCCAACCCCGAAGAGGATGGTCTGGAAACACCATATATTTT,CASSQPRRGWSGNTIYF
14,TRBJ2-7,TRBV14,.,.,TGTGCCAGCAGCCAAGTTCAGGGGCACTACGAGCAGTACTTC,CASSQVQGHYEQYF
11,TRBJ1-1,TRBV20-1,.,few,TGCAGTGCTATACCTACAACTGAAGCTTTCTTT,CSAIPTTEAFF
14,TRBJ1-2,TRBV7-2,.,few,TGTGCCAGCAGCTTAGCGCCAGGGGCCTATGGCTACACCTTC,CASSLAPGAYGYTF